A single sample is the source of the 23 T cell receptor beta chains below, sequenced in a study of blood T cell repertoires in COVID-19. Measured with immunoSEQ multiplex PCR; TCRdb has only the in-frame clones, and not every one. Of 95,000 to 150,000 clones detected, approximately 86% appear once; the ten largest clones hold 0.88%. The sample consisted of peripheral blood. Every receptor here comes from a woman in her 50s with active or convalescent COVID-19.

This rearrangement joins TRBV5-1 to TRBJ2-3; TRBD2 matches 7 bases. Germline V lookup: CDR1 SGHRS, CDR2 YFSETQ. The CDR3 runs to 15 residues. The V segment lost 0 bases and the J segment 3 bases; nucleotides outside the gene matches: 4. Here the CDR3 DNA reads TGCGCCAGCAGCTTGGCCCTTAGCGGGACAGATACGCAGTATTTT. Its protein is CASSLALSGTDTQYF.

This clone was detected once. The V call is TRBV27, the J call TRBJ2-7; D is perhaps TRBD2 (5 bases). Germline V gene data show CDR1 as MNHEY and CDR2 as SMNVEV (reference sequence). Trimming stripped 6 bases from V and 7 bases from J, with 22 bases between. This CDR3 is built from 15 residues. The CDR3 protein is CASSLLAGTLKEQYF. CDR3 DNA: TGTGCCAGCAGCCTCCTGGCGGGTACGTTGAAAGAGCAGTACTTC.

V and J are TRBV7-8 and TRBJ1-1; 11 nucleotides line up with TRBD1. The CDR3 contains 15 residues. Germline assignment: CDR1 SGHVS and CDR2 FQNEAQ. The trim removed 3 bases at V and 5 bases at J, leaving 5 bases unmatched. This chain's CDR3 is CASSFAGQGVTEAFF. CDR3 nucleotides: TGTGCCAGCAGCTTTGCGGGACAGGGGGTTACTGAAGCTTTCTTT.

The rearrangement uses TRBV7-9 and TRBJ2-7; TRBD2 matches 9 bases. The CDR3 is 14 amino acids. With V trimmed by 4 bases and J by 5 bases, 6 bases remained unmatched. Germline loops: CDR1 SEHNR, CDR2 FQNEAQ (reference sequence). The CDR3 sequence: CASSSRTSVNEQYF. DNA for the CDR3: TGTGCCAGCAGCTCGAGGACTAGCGTCAACGAGCAGTACTTC.

The J gene is TRBJ1-2, the V gene TRBV18; 11 nucleotides line up with TRBD1. This CDR3 is 15 amino acids long. V was clipped by 2 bases and J by 6 bases; unmatched bases: 5. Germline V gene lookup returns CDR1 KGHSH and CDR2 LQKENI. CDR3 DNA: TGTGCCAGCTCACCAGGGACAGGGGGATGGAATGGCTACACCTTC. Its protein product is CASSPGTGGWNGYTF.

V and J are TRBV12-3 or TRBV12-4 and TRBJ1-5; D is perhaps TRBD1 (5 bases). V lost 3 bases to trimming and J lost 12 bases, with 12 bases between them. The CDR3 totals 12 residues. In nucleotides, the CDR3 is TGTGCCAGCAGTTTGGTACCGGGGGACCAGCATTTT. It encodes CASSLVPGDQHF.

The V call is TRBV9, the J call TRBJ1-3; 9 bases are shared with TRBD1. Germline V gene data show CDR1 as SGDLS and CDR2 as YYNGEE. This CDR3 comprises 14 residues. V trimming: 7 bases; J trimming: 8 bases; junction bases outside the gene matches: 10. The CDR3 region is CASGRQGVGDTIYF. CDR3 DNA: TGTGCCAGCGGACGACAGGGGGTTGGGGACACCATATATTTT.

The chain recombines TRBV6-6 with TRBJ1-2; 8 positions match TRBD1. Germline CDR1 is MNHNY and CDR2 is SVGAGI (reference sequence). The V gene end was trimmed by 5 bases and the J gene end by 8 bases; junction bases not matched to a gene: 7. This CDR3 spans 13 amino acids. CDR3 sequence (DNA): TGTGCCAGCAGTGACAGGGGAACGGGGGGCTACACCTTC. Translating gives CASSDRGTGGYTF.

The genes are TRBV28 and TRBJ2-7; TRBD2 matches at 11 bases. Germline CDR1 and CDR2: MDHEN and SYDVKM. The CDR3 extends over 12 amino acids. Germline trimming cut 6 bases from V and 9 bases from J; bases unmatched to any gene: 4. CDR3 DNA: TGTGCCAGCAGAACTAGCGGGAGATTGCAGTACTTC. Residues: CASRTSGRLQYF.

The V and J genes are TRBV5-1 and TRBJ1-1, with TRBD1 matching over 7 bases. Trimming removed 4 bases from V and 1 base from J; junction bases left unmatched: 7. The germline CDR1 and CDR2 sequences are SGHRS and YFSETQ. This CDR3 is 15 amino acids long. The CDR3 coding sequence is TGCGCCAGCAGCGCGACAGGGCCGCGGAACACTGAAGCTTTCTTT. This gives the protein CASSATGPRNTEAFF. The full variable domain, its missing parts supplied by reference TRBV5-1 and TRBJ1-1, is KAGVTQTPRYLIKTRGQQVTLSCSPISGHRSVSWYQQTPGQGLQFLFEYFSETQRNKGNFPGRFSGRQFSNSRSEMNVSTLELGDSALYLCASSATGPRNTEAFFGQGTRLTVV.

The V call is TRBV7-9, the J call TRBJ2-7, with D hard to call. Germline CDR1 and CDR2: SEHNR and FQNEAQ (reference sequence). The V gene lost 3 bases and the J gene lost 2 bases, with 11 bases spanning the gap. The CDR3 covers 14 residues. CDR3 bases: TGTGCCAGCAGCTTGTCAGTTAGCCCCTACGAGCAGTACTTC. This sequence encodes CASSLSVSPYEQYF.

The chain employs TRBV19 and TRBJ2-7, with 9 positions matching TRBD1. V lost 8 bases and J lost 1; bases outside the gene matches: 3. The length of the CDR3 is 13 residues. Germline V gene lookup returns CDR1 LNHDA and CDR2 SQIVND (reference sequence). CDR3 residues: CASAGQGSYEQYF. CDR3 DNA sequence: TGTGCCAGTGCGGGACAGGGTTCCTACGAGCAGTACTTC.

This chain connects TRBV7-9 to TRBJ2-2, with D tentatively TRBD2 (5 bases). The CDR3 loop spans 12 amino acids. V was clipped by 1 base and J by 13 bases, with 10 bases between them. Germline assignment: CDR1 SEHNR and CDR2 FQNEAQ (reference sequence). In DNA, the CDR3 is TGTGCCAGCAGCTTAGTATCCGGAGGGCTGTTTTTT. Protein product: CASSLVSGGLFF.

The chain is built from TRBV7-2 and TRBJ2-5, with 8 bases fitting TRBD2. This CDR3 contains 15 residues. CDR1 is SGHTA and CDR2 is FQGNSA in the germline V gene. Trimming took 5 bases from V and 3 from J; bases not matched to a gene: 8. CDR3 coding DNA: TGTGCCAGCAGCCGGGGACCAGCGGGAGAAGAGACCCAGTACTTC. Translating it yields CASSRGPAGEETQYF.

The V call is TRBV29-1, the J call TRBJ2-7; 11 bases are shared with TRBD2. CDR3 length: 17 amino acids. Trimming cost V 6 bases and J 0 bases; bases outside gene matches: 13. Per germline, CDR1 SQVTM and CDR2 ANQGSEA. The CDR3 sequence is CSVAGTSGPASSYEQYF. CDR3 coding DNA: TGCAGCGTAGCCGGGACTAGCGGACCTGCGAGCTCCTACGAGCAGTACTTC.

This sequence joins TRBV11-2 and TRBJ1-2, with a weak D call TRBD1 (5 bases). Germline V gives CDR1 SGHAT, CDR2 FQNNGV. Trimming pared 0 bases from V and 3 bases from J, leaving 11 bases between. CDR3 length equals 15 residues. CDR3 bases: TGTGCCAGCAGCTTAGATCGGGGGGTTTACTATGGCTACACCTTC. Its translation: CASSLDRGVYYGYTF. Using reference TRBV11-2 and TRBJ1-2 for the parts outside the CDR3, the full variable domain is EAGVAQSPRYKIIEKRQSVAFWCNPISGHATLYWYQQILGQGPKLLIQFQNNGVVDDSQLPKDRFSAERLKGVDSTLKIQPAKLEDSAVYLCASSLDRGVYYGYTFGSGTRLTVV.

The rearrangement joins TRBV7-8 to TRBJ2-4, with D perhaps TRBD1 (6 bases). The length of the CDR3 is 17 residues. The V end lost 2 bases, the J end lost 1 base, and 15 bases lay between the germline ends. Germline lookup yields CDR1 SGHVS and CDR2 FQNEAQ. CDR3 nucleotide sequence: TGTGCCAGCAGCTTAACCAGGGGTCCTCCGGCCAAAAACATTCAGTACTTC. Amino acid sequence: CASSLTRGPPAKNIQYF.

The rearrangement uses TRBV6-2 or TRBV6-3 and TRBJ1-3; D gene ambiguous. Germline loops: CDR1 MNHEY, CDR2 SVGEGT. V was shortened by 2 bases and J by 2 bases, with 10 bases between the two germline ends. CDR3 length: 15 residues. In DNA form, the CDR3 reads TGTGCCAGCAGTTACGTCGGTTTGCCTGGAAACACCATATATTTT. Its protein is CASSYVGLPGNTIYF.

Here the CDR3 reads CASSNDRVRELFF. CDR3 in DNA: TGTGCCAGCAGCAACGACAGGGTTCGGGAGCTGTTTTTT. The V call is TRBV11-2, the J call TRBJ2-2, with 7 bases identical to TRBD1. The CDR3 extends over 13 amino acids. CDR1 and CDR2 (germline): SGHAT, FQNNGV. J was trimmed by 9 bases and V by 5 bases; bases with no gene match: 6.

The V call is TRBV1, the J call TRBJ1-6; TRBD1, the D gene given by the table, was not confirmed from the DNA. TRBV1 is designated a pseudogene. The CDR3 sequence is 17 residues long. The CDR3 loop is CTSSQDLGDSKNSPLHF. DNA of the CDR3: TGCACCAGCAGCCAAGATCTTGGGGACAGCAAAAATTCACCCCTCCACTTT.

The gene calls are TRBV2 and TRBJ2-5; tentative D call: TRBD1 (6 bases). The V gene lost 8 bases and the J gene lost 3 bases, with 7 bases spanning the gap. The CDR3 is made up of 11 amino acids. CDR1 is SNHLY and CDR2 is FYNNEI in the germline V gene. The CDR3 protein is CASHREETQYF. The CDR3 region has the DNA TGTGCCAGCCACAGGGAAGAGACCCAGTACTTC.

The V and J genes are TRBV3-1 (or the pseudogene TRBV3-2) and TRBJ2-1; 12 nucleotides align to TRBD2. The CDR3 is 19 amino acids. In germline, CDR1 is LGHDT, CDR2 YNNKEL (reference sequence). Germline trimming cut 3 bases from V and 6 bases from J; bases unmatched to any gene: 15. The CDR3 nucleotides read TGTGCCAGCAGCCACCCTCGGACTAGCGGGATCTGGGTCTGCAATGAGCAGTTCTTC. Translation gives CASSHPRTSGIWVCNEQFF.

This rearrangement joins TRBV24-1 to TRBJ2-1; no reliable D call. Germline CDR1 and CDR2: KGHDR and SFDVKD. The CDR3 loop spans 13 amino acids. The V gene lost 9 bases and the J gene lost 7 bases, with 15 bases spanning the gap. CDR3 sequence reads: CATRPAGQNEQFF. CDR3 DNA: TGTGCCACCCGCCCCGCAGGCCAGAATGAGCAGTTCTTC.